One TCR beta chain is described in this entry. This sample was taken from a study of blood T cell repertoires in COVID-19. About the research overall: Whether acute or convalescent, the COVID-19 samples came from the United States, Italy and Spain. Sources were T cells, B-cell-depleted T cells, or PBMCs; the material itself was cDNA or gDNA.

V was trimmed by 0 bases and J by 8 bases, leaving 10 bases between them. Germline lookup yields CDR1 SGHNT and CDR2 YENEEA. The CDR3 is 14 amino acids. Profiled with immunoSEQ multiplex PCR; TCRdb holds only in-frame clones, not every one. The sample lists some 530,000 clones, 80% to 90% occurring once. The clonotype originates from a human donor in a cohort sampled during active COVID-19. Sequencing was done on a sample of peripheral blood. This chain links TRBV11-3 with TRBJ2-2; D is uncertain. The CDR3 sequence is CASSLDPFRGELFF. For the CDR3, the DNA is TGTGCCAGCAGCTTAGATCCCTTCAGGGGGGAGCTGTTTTTT.